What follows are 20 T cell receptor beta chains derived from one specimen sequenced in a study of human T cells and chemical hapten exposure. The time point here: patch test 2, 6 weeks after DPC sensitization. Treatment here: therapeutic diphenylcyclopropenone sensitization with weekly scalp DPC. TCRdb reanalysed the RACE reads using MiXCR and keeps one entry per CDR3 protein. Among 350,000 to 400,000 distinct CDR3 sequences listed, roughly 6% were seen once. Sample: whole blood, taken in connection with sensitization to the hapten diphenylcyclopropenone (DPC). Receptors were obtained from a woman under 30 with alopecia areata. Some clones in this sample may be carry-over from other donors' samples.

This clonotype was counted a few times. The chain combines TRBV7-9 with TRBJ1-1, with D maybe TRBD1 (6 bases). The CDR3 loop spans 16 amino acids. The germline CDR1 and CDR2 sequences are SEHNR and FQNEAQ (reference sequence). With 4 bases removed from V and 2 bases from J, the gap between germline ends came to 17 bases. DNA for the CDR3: TGTGCCAGCAGCTCCGGACAGTCCCCTGGTAACACTGAAGCTTTCTTT. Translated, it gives CASSSGQSPGNTEAFF.

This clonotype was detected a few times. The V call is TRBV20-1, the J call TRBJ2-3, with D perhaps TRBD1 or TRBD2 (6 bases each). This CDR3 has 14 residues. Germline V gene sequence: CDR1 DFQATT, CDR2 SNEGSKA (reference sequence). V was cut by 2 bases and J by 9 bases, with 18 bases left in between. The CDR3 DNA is TGCAGTGCTAGACAGGGGACTGCGCCGGGAACGCAGTATTTT. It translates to CSARQGTAPGTQYF.

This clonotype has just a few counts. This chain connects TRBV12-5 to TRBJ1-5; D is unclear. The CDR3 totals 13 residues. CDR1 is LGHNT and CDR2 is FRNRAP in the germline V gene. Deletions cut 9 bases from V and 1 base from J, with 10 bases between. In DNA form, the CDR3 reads TGTGCTAGCCAAAAGGACAGCAATCAGCCCCAGCATTTT. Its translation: CASQKDSNQPQHF.

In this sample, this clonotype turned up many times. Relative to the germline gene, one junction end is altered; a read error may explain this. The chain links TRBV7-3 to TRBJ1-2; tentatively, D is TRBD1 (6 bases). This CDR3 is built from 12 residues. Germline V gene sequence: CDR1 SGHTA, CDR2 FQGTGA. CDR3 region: CASSSTGYSYTF. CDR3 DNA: TGTGCCAGCAGCTCGACAGGCTATAGCTACACCTTC.

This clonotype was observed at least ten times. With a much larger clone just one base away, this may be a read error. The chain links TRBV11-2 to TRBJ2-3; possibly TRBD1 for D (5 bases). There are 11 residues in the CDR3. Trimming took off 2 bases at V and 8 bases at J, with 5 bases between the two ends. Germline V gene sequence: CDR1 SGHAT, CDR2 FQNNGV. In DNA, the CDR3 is TGTGCCAGCAGCTTAAGGGGTACGCAGTATTTT. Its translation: CASSLRGTQYF.

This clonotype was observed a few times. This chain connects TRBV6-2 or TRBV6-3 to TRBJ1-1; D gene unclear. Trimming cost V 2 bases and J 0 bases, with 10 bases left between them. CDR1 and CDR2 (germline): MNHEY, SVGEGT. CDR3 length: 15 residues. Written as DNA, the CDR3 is TGTGCCAGCAGTTACGTCCCTGGATTGAACACTGAAGCTTTCTTT. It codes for CASSYVPGLNTEAFF.

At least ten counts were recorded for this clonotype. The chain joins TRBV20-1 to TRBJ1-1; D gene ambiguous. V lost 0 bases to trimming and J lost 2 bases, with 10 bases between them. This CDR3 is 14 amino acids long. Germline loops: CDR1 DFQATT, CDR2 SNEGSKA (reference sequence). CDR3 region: CSARDGNSNTEAFF. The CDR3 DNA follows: TGCAGTGCTAGAGATGGGAATTCTAACACTGAAGCTTTCTTT.

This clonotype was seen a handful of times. CDR3 region: CASSQGTGYSYNEQFF. DNA for the CDR3: TGTGCCAGCAGCCAAGGGACTGGGTACTCCTACAATGAGCAGTTCTTC. The chain couples TRBV4-2 to TRBJ2-1; weak D call: TRBD2 (5 bases). The V gene lost 1 base and the J gene lost 0 bases, with 10 bases spanning the gap. The CDR3 extends over 16 amino acids. Germline V CDR1 and CDR2: LGHNA, YNFKEQ.

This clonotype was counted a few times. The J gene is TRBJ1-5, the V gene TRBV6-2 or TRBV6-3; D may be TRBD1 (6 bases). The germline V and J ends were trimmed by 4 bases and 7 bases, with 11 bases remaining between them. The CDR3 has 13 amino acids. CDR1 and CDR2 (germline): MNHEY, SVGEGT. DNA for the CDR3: TGTGCCAGCAGTTTCTCAGGGGAACAGCCCCAGCATTTT. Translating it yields CASSFSGEQPQHF.

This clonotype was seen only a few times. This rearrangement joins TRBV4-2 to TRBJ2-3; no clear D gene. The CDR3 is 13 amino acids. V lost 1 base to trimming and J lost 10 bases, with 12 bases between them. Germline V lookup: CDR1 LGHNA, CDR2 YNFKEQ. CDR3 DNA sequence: TGTGCCAGCAGCCAAGCGACCCAACCCCCGCAGTATTTT. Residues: CASSQATQPPQYF.

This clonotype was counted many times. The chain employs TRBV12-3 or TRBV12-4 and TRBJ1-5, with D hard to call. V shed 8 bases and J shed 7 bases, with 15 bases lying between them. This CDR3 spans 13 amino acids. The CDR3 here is CASSLSSGQPQHF. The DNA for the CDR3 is TGTGCCAGCTCCCTTAGCTCCGGGCAGCCCCAGCATTTT.

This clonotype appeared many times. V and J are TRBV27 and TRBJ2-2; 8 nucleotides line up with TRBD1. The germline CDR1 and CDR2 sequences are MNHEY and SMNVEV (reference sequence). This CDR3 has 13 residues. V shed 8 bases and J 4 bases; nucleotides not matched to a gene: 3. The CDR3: CASGQGATGELFF. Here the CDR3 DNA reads TGTGCCAGCGGCCAGGGGGCCACCGGGGAGCTGTTTTTT.

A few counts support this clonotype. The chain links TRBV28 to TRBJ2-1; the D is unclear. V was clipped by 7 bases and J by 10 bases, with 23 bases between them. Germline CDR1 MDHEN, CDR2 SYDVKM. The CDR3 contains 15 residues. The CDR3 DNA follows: TGTGCCAGCATCGCACCGGGCCCTGGGTTTGACGAGCAGTTCTTC. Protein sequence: CASIAPGPGFDEQFF. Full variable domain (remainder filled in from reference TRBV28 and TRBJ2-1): DVKVTQSSRYLVKRTGEKVFLECVQDMDHENMFWYRQDPGLGLRLIYFSYDVKMKEKGDIPEGYSVSREKKERFSLILESASTNQTSMYLCASIAPGPGFDEQFFGPGTRLTVL.

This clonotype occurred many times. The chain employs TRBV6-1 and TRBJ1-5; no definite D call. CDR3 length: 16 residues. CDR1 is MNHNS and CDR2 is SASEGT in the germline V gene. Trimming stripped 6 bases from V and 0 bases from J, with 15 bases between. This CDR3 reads CASSATAFSSNQPQHF. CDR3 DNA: TGTGCCAGCAGCGCTACAGCGTTCTCTAGCAATCAGCCCCAGCATTTT.

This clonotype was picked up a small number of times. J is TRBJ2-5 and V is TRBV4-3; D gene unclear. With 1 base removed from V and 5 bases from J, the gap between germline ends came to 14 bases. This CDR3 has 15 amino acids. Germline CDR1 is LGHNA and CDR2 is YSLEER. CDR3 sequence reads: CASSQGPRLVETQYF. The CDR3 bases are TGCGCCAGCAGCCAAGGACCCAGACTGGTGGAGACCCAGTACTTC.

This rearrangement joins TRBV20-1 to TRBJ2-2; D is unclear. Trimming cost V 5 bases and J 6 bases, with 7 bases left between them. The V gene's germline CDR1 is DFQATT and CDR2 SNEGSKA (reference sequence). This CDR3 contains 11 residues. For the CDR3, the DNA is TGCAGTGCTTCTCTTCCCGGGGAGCTGTTTTTT. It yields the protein CSASLPGELFF.

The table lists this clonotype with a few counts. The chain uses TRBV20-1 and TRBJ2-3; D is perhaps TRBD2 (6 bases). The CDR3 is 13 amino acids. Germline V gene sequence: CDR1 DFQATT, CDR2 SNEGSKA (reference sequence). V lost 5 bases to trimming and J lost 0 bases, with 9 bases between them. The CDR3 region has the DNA TGCAGTGCTCTTCGGGGGAGCACAGATACGCAGTATTTT. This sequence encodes CSALRGSTDTQYF.

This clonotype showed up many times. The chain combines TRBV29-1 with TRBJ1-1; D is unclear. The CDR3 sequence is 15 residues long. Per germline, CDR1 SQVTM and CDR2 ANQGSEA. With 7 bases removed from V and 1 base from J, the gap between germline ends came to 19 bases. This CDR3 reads CSARGRSPANTEAFF. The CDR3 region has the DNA TGCAGCGCTCGAGGACGGTCCCCGGCGAACACTGAAGCTTTCTTT. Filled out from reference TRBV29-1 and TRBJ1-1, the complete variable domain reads SAVISQKPSRDICQRGTSLTIQCQVDSQVTMMFWYRQQPGQSLTLIATANQGSEATYESGFVIDKFPISRPNLTFSTLTVSNMSPEDSSIYLCSARGRSPANTEAFFGQGTRLTVV.

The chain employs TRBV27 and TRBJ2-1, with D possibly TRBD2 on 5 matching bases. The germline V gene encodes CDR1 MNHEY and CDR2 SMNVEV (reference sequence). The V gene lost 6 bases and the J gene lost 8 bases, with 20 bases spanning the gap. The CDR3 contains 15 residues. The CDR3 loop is CASRSPASNGDEQFF. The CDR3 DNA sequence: TGTGCCAGCAGATCGCCGGCCTCCAACGGGGATGAGCAGTTCTTC.

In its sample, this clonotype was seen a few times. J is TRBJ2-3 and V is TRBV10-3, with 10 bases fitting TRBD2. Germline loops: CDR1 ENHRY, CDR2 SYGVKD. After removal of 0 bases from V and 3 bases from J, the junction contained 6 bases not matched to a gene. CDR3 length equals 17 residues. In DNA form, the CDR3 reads TGTGCCATCAGTGAGTCTGAATTACTAGCGGGGACAGATACGCAGTATTTT. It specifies CAISESELLAGTDTQYF.